The 5 T cell receptor beta chains presented below share a single source sample, sequenced in a study of Tregs in tolerant kidney transplant recipients. The nonmyeloablative bone marrow transplants came from related graft donors, with transient mixed chimerism. The data were produced by immunoSEQ multiplex PCR, yet TCRdb's version contains in-frame clones alone and is incomplete. The sample carries about 64,000 clones, more than 70% recorded once. The sequencing used CD4+ T cells from blood (PBMCs), collected 6 months after the transplant. The source of these receptors is a human patient who received a combined kidney and bone marrow transplant. Some T cells may possibly be graft donor cells.

The count of this clone is one. This chain joins TRBV7-2 and TRBJ1-2; TRBD1 is a possible D gene (6 bases). CDR3 length equals 15 residues. Trimming shortened V by 4 bases and J by 8 bases, and 20 bases separated the two germline ends. Per the germline V gene, CDR1 is SGHTA and CDR2 is FQGNSA. DNA for the CDR3: TGTGCCAGCAGCTCCATCTCTACCCCGGGACAAGGCTACACCTTC. Translated: CASSSISTPGQGYTF. The full variable domain, with the rest looked up from reference TRBV7-2 and TRBJ1-2, is GAGVSQSPSNKVTEKGKDVELRCDPISGHTALYWYRQSLGQGLEFLIYFQGNSAPDKSGLPSDRFSAERTGGSVSTLTIQRTQQEDSAVYLCASSSISTPGQGYTFGSGTRLTVV.

The V call is TRBV9, the J call TRBJ2-2; D is perhaps TRBD2 (6 bases). Germline V lookup: CDR1 SGDLS, CDR2 YYNGEE. This CDR3 has 16 residues. V was pared by 0 bases and J by 6 bases, with 15 bases between. The CDR3 is CASSVAGEMGAGELFF. CDR3 DNA: TGTGCCAGCAGCGTAGCGGGGGAGATGGGTGCCGGGGAGCTGTTTTTT.

In this sample, this clone turned up once. The chain combines TRBV5-1 with TRBJ1-1; no firm D call. This CDR3 has 13 amino acids. Trimming took 0 bases from V and 1 from J, leaving 4 bases between them. The germline CDR1 and CDR2 sequences are SGHRS and YFSETQ. The CDR3 protein is CASSLARNTEAFF. The CDR3 coding sequence is TGCGCCAGCAGCTTGGCTAGGAACACTGAAGCTTTCTTT.

The V gene is TRBV13, the J gene TRBJ2-7, with D unresolved. Germline CDR1 PRHDT, CDR2 FYEKMQ (reference sequence). The CDR3 contains 14 residues. V was pared by 2 bases and J by 0 bases, with 8 bases between. The DNA of the CDR3 is TGTGCCAGCAGCTTACCCCCCAGCTCCTACGAGCAGTACTTC. This gives the protein CASSLPPSSYEQYF.

The chain combines TRBV30 with TRBJ1-1; TRBD1 aligns across 7 bases. With V trimmed by 4 bases and J by 6 bases, 5 bases remained unmatched. CDR1 is GTSNPN, CDR2 SVGIG, per germline (reference sequence). CDR3 length equals 12 residues. The CDR3 coding sequence is TGTGCCTGGAACCGGGACAGCCCTGAAGCTTTCTTT. Its translation is CAWNRDSPEAFF. Full variable domain (outside the CDR3, taken from reference TRBV30 and TRBJ1-1): SQTIHQWPATLVQPVGSPLSLECTVEGTSNPNLYWYRQAAGRGLQLLFYSVGIGQISSEVPQNLSASRPQDRQFILSSKKLLLSDSGFYLCAWNRDSPEAFFGQGTRLTVV.